Here is one TCR beta chain with its context. Participants were placed into cohorts based on the clinical history they reported. The sample originates from a study of blood T cell repertoires in COVID-19. Method: immunoSEQ multiplex PCR; TCRdb's copy keeps in-frame clones and lacks some. Seen here are around 200,000 clones, roughly 89% observed once, and the top ten hold 3% to 4.5%. V shed 6 bases and J shed 7 bases, with 13 bases lying between them. The germline V gene has CDR1 MNHEY and CDR2 SVGAGI. This CDR3 has 13 amino acids. This chain connects TRBV6-5 to TRBJ1-5, with D possibly being TRBD1 (6 bases). The specimen sequenced was PBMCs or T cells enriched from blood (not recorded which). The sequence was obtained from a woman between 40 and 50 years old with acute COVID-19. CDR3 amino acids: CASRRGGGQPQHF. DNA of the CDR3: TGTGCCAGCAGGAGGGGGGGTGGGCAGCCCCAGCATTTT.